Below, one T cell receptor beta chain is given with its context. The antigen is not known. For every donor, a draw yielded approximately 9.9 milliliters of peripheral blood. This specimen comes from a study of blood T cells in healthy people across ages. Across the whole study: Capture by template switching was about one barcoded beta molecule per two T cells.

Primed by a sample-barcoded 5' primer and a J-beta primer mix, a second PCR proceeded for roughly 6 to 12 cycles. TCRdb re-derived calls from the 5' RACE reads in MiXCR, one entry per CDR3 protein. Of about 1.7 million distinct CDR3 sequences in the sample, 28% are singletons; the top ten hold about 8%. Broader study findings: TCR beta diversity correlated strongly with naive T cell percentage. Per million T cells, the diversity of TCR beta decreased roughly linearly as age advanced.

This CDR3 contains 13 residues. V lost 1 base to trimming and J lost 5 bases, with 9 bases between them. CDR1 is SGHRS and CDR2 is YFSETQ in the germline V gene. The source is a woman in her 30s in good health. The rearrangement joins TRBV5-1 to TRBJ1-2; no firm D call. Sequencing was done on a sample of blood. The CDR3 loop reads CASSLTELYGYTF. CDR3 coding DNA: TGCGCCAGCAGCTTGACAGAACTTTATGGCTACACCTTC.